A single sample is the source of the 32 T cell receptor beta chains below, sequenced in a study of regulatory T cells in long-lasting Graves disease. Arm-PCR with iRepertoire HTBI primers amplified the CDR3 regions for these TCR beta libraries. TCRdb re-called the multiplex PCR reads through MiXCR, storing one row per CDR3 protein. The data contain 350,000 to 550,000 distinct CDR3 sequences, 14% to 15% of them seen just once; the ten biggest clones take up approximately 16%. The time point here: newly diagnosed GD, antithyroid drugs for less than 3 months. PBMCs provided the RNA from which the TCR library was made. This sample was also put to use in a study of T cells in Graves' hyperthyroidism and ophthalmopathy.

Material: peripheral blood mononuclear cells (PBMCs), obtained at new diagnosis, from a patient treated with antithyroid drugs. The receptor set was obtained from a woman in her twenties or thirties with Graves disease.

This clonotype has more than one count but fewer than ten. The rearrangement links TRBV6-4 to TRBJ2-2, with D possibly matching TRBD1 (5 bases). V lost 7 bases to trimming and J lost 0 bases, with 9 bases between them. The length of the CDR3 is 14 residues. CDR1 is MRHNA and CDR2 is SNTAGT in the germline V gene. The CDR3 nucleotides read TGTGCCAGCAAGGGCAGGGCGAACACCGGGGAGCTGTTTTTT. Its protein is CASKGRANTGELFF.

This clonotype appeared a few times. The chain links TRBV18 to TRBJ1-4; 8 nucleotides agree with TRBD1. Germline V gene lookup returns CDR1 KGHSH and CDR2 LQKENI. This CDR3 region has 15 residues. V was clipped by 2 bases and J by 8 bases; unmatched bases: 7. The DNA of the CDR3 is TGTGCCAGCTCACCAGGCAGGGGGCGGAAGGAAAAACTGTTTTTT. It encodes CASSPGRGRKEKLFF.

At least ten counts were recorded for this clonotype. This chain links TRBV10-2 with TRBJ2-1; D not resolved. The CDR3 spans 15 residues. From germline, CDR1 is WSHSY and CDR2 SAAADI. With 2 bases removed from V and 5 bases from J, the gap between germline ends came to 13 bases. CDR3: CASSEMAVPHNEQFF. As DNA, the CDR3 is TGCGCCAGCAGTGAGATGGCCGTCCCCCACAATGAGCAGTTCTTC.

Ten or more counts support this clonotype. This rearrangement joins TRBV27 to TRBJ2-5; 10 bases fit TRBD2. This CDR3 comprises 15 residues. Germline trimming cut 3 bases from V and 5 bases from J; bases unmatched to any gene: 6. CDR1 and CDR2 (germline): MNHEY, SMNVEV (reference sequence). CDR3 in DNA: TGTGCCAGCAGTTTCGCACTAGCGGGAAGGGAGACCCAGTACTTC. This encodes CASSFALAGRETQYF.

There are a few counts of this clonotype. CDR3 nucleotide sequence: TGTGCCAGCAGTCAAAAATGGGGAGCAGATACGCAGTATTTT. Amino acid sequence: CASSQKWGADTQYF. The V and J genes are TRBV14 and TRBJ2-3; possibly TRBD2 for D (5 bases). Germline V lookup: CDR1 SGHDN, CDR2 FVKESK. V was cut by 6 bases and J by 4 bases, with 14 bases left in between. The CDR3 is made up of 14 amino acids.

This clonotype was detected only a few times. V gene TRBV29-1 combines with J gene TRBJ2-1; D is undetermined. The V gene lost 6 bases and the J gene lost 6 bases, with 15 bases spanning the gap. Germline V gene sequence: CDR1 SQVTM, CDR2 ANQGSEA. This CDR3 spans 13 amino acids. The CDR3 DNA reads as TGCAGCGTCCACCCAAACTCGGGCAATGAGCAGTTCTTC. Translated, it gives CSVHPNSGNEQFF.

In this sample, this clonotype turned up a few times. V gene TRBV30 combines with J gene TRBJ2-3; no clear D gene. The V end lost 2 bases, the J end lost 2 bases, and 11 bases lay between the germline ends. Germline V gene sequence: CDR1 GTSNPN, CDR2 SVGIG (reference sequence). The CDR3 contains 14 residues. CDR3 in DNA: TGTGCCTGGAGTCCATTATCTACCACAGATACGCAGTATTTT. Its translation: CAWSPLSTTDTQYF.

The genes are TRBV2 and TRBJ2-2; tentative D call: TRBD1 (5 bases). CDR3 size: 13 residues. Germline CDR1 is SNHLY and CDR2 is FYNNEI. V lost 6 bases, J lost 7 bases, and 12 bases lay in between. The CDR3 is CASRGTGGGELFF. In DNA, the CDR3 is TGTGCCAGCAGAGGTACAGGCGGCGGGGAGCTGTTTTTT.

In this sample, this clonotype turned up many times. The chain carries TRBV7-6 and TRBJ2-7, with TRBD2 matching 7 bases. V shed 2 bases, J shed 3 bases, and the junction held 7 bases outside the gene matches. Germline CDR1 SGHVS, CDR2 FNYEAQ. The CDR3 runs 15 residues. This chain's CDR3 is CASSLNWGGGYEQYF. In DNA form, the CDR3 reads TGTGCCAGCAGCTTAAATTGGGGCGGGGGCTACGAGCAGTACTTC.

In its sample, this clonotype was seen a few times. The chain couples TRBV20-1 to TRBJ2-7; D gene unclear. Germline values: CDR1 DFQATT, CDR2 SNEGSKA (reference sequence). V was pared by 5 bases and J by 2 bases, with 25 bases between. The CDR3 runs to 17 residues. The CDR3 coding sequence is TGCAGTGCTGCACGCCTCAGGACCAGCTGGGCCACCTACGAGCAGTACTTC. Its translation: CSAARLRTSWATYEQYF.

This clonotype has just one count. The genes are TRBV10-3 and TRBJ2-1; 10 positions agree with TRBD2. The trim removed 10 bases at V and 7 bases at J, leaving 10 bases unmatched. Germline CDR1 is ENHRY and CDR2 is SYGVKD. This CDR3 has 14 residues. This chain's CDR3 is CATSPGLASNEQFF. The CDR3, as DNA: TGTGCCACTAGCCCGGGACTAGCGAGTAATGAGCAGTTCTTC.

This chain links TRBV5-4 with TRBJ1-3; a weak D match, TRBD1 (5 bases). This CDR3 has 15 amino acids. Germline V gene data show CDR1 as SGHNT and CDR2 as YYREEE (reference sequence). Trimming removed 0 bases from V and 0 bases from J, with 7 bases in between. CDR3 nucleotides: TGTGCCAGCAGCTTGGGGGGCCTCTCTGGAAACACCATATATTTT. It translates to CASSLGGLSGNTIYF.

This clonotype was counted ten times or more. At one boundary the junction diverges from the germline segment, which might be a read error. The rearrangement joins TRBV7-9 to TRBJ2-7; D not certain. CDR1 SEHNR and CDR2 FQNEAQ come from the germline V gene (reference sequence). CDR3 length: 12 amino acids. Here the CDR3 reads CASSLTSYEQYF. DNA of the CDR3: TGCGCCAGCAGCTTGACATCCTACGAGCAGTACTTC. The complete variable domain, with remaining parts taken from reference TRBV7-9 and TRBJ2-7, reads DTGVSQNPRHKITKRGQNVTFRCDPISEHNRLYWYRQTLGQGPEFLTYFQNEAQLEKSRLLSDRFSAERPKGSFSTLEIQRTEQGDSAMYLCASSLTSYEQYFGPGTRLTVT.

CDR3 amino acids: CASGGQVNEKLFF. The CDR3 region has the DNA TGTGCCAGCGGGGGACAGGTTAATGAAAAACTGTTTTTT. The V gene is TRBV2, the J gene TRBJ1-4; TRBD1 agrees at 8 bases. Germline V CDR1 and CDR2: SNHLY, FYNNEI. V lost 8 bases, J lost 4 bases, and 3 bases stayed unmatched. This CDR3 contains 13 residues.

This clonotype was counted a few times. The chain carries TRBV7-9 and TRBJ2-7; 15 bases line up with TRBD2. The CDR3 has 17 amino acids. The V gene's germline CDR1 is SEHNR and CDR2 FQNEAQ (reference sequence). After removal of 4 bases from V and 4 bases from J, the junction contained 8 bases not matched to a gene. The CDR3 DNA reads as TGTGCCAGCAGCTCGATAATCGGGACTAGCGGGAGGTACGAGCAGTACTTC. It specifies CASSSIIGTSGRYEQYF. Using reference TRBV7-9 and TRBJ2-7 for the parts outside the CDR3, the full variable domain is DTGVSQNPRHKITKRGQNVTFRCDPISEHNRLYWYRQTLGQGPEFLTYFQNEAQLEKSRLLSDRFSAERPKGSFSTLEIQRTEQGDSAMYLCASSSIIGTSGRYEQYFGPGTRLTVT.

This clonotype was found many times. The V call is TRBV20-1, the J call TRBJ2-3; 9 bases are a match to TRBD2. This CDR3 region has 16 residues. V trimming: 3 bases; J trimming: 0 bases; junction bases outside the gene matches: 7. Germline V gene data show CDR1 as DFQATT and CDR2 as SNEGSKA (reference sequence). The CDR3 sequence: CSASKTSGSSTDTQYF. The CDR3 nucleotides are TGCAGTGCTAGTAAAACTAGCGGGTCTAGCACAGATACGCAGTATTTT.

In the case of this clonotype: With a much larger clone just one base away, this may be a read error. The CDR3 does not end in the conserved phenylalanine or tryptophan, so this is likely a read error. The chain has TRBV24-1 and TRBJ1-2, with D maybe TRBD1 (6 bases). The CDR3 extends over 13 amino acids. Germline CDR1 reads KGHDR; CDR2 reads SFDVKD. V dropped 10 bases and J dropped 0 bases, with 11 bases sitting between them. The CDR3 loop reads CATGGEANYGYTL. CDR3 nucleotides: TGTGCCACTGGGGGCGAAGCTAACTATGGCTACACCCTC.

V gene TRBV14 combines with J gene TRBJ2-2, with D possibly matching TRBD1 (6 bases). V dropped 0 bases and J dropped 3 bases, with 8 bases sitting between them. The V gene's germline CDR1 is SGHDN and CDR2 FVKESK. This CDR3 is built from 15 residues. The CDR3 protein is CASSQDGTYTGELFF. The CDR3 region has the DNA TGTGCCAGCAGCCAAGACGGGACATACACCGGGGAGCTGTTTTTT.

This clonotype was recorded at least ten times. This chain joins TRBV20-1 and TRBJ2-3; 9 bases align to TRBD2. The CDR3 is 16 amino acids. The germline gives CDR1 DFQATT, CDR2 SNEGSKA (reference sequence). The V and J ends lost 5 bases and 1 base, in that order; junction bases with no gene match: 10. Written as DNA, the CDR3 is TGCAGTGCTCAAATAGGGACTAGCTGGGGCACAGATACGCAGTATTTT. As protein: CSAQIGTSWGTDTQYF.

This chain connects TRBV30 to TRBJ1-1, with D perhaps TRBD1 (6 bases). Germline lookup yields CDR1 GTSNPN and CDR2 SVGIG (reference sequence). V gave up 3 bases and J gave up 6 bases, with 32 bases separating them. The CDR3 totals 19 residues. The CDR3 reads CAWSRRVEDRERLGPEAFF. CDR3 coding DNA: TGTGCCTGGAGCCGAAGGGTGGAGGACAGAGAGCGCTTAGGTCCTGAAGCTTTCTTT.

This clonotype was found a few times. The V and J genes are TRBV9 and TRBJ2-5, with 7 bases lining up with TRBD2. The CDR3 extends over 15 amino acids. J lost 2 bases, V lost 0 bases, and 4 bases had no gene match. The germline CDR1 and CDR2 sequences are SGDLS and YYNGEE. CDR3 protein: CASSVGGGAQETQYF. The CDR3 nucleotides are TGTGCCAGCAGCGTAGGGGGGGGAGCTCAAGAGACCCAGTACTTC.

This chain links TRBV2 with TRBJ1-4; D gene ambiguous. Per germline, CDR1 SNHLY and CDR2 FYNNEI. Trimming removed 6 bases from V and 8 bases from J, with 10 bases in between. The CDR3 runs to 12 residues. The CDR3 sequence is CASRAVEEKLFF. The CDR3 DNA sequence: TGTGCCAGCAGGGCGGTTGAGGAAAAACTGTTTTTT.

The CDR3 sequence is CASSVRGSGQLTDTQYF. The DNA for the CDR3 is TGTGCCAGCAGCGTAAGGGGTAGCGGGCAGCTCACAGATACGCAGTATTTT. This chain links TRBV9 with TRBJ2-3; 7 nucleotides match TRBD2. V lost 1 base to trimming and J lost 2 bases; unmatched junction nucleotides: 10. This CDR3 is built from 17 residues. In germline, CDR1 is SGDLS, CDR2 YYNGEE.

This clonotype was seen repeatedly, ten times or more. The chain couples TRBV11-3 to TRBJ2-2; 12 bases match TRBD1. Germline loops: CDR1 SGHNT, CDR2 YENEEA. The CDR3 runs to 16 residues. Trimming at V came to 5 bases and at J to 5 bases, leaving 6 bases not matched to a gene. CDR3 DNA sequence: TGTGCCAGCAGCCCTAGGGACAGGGGGCTTACCGGGGAGCTGTTTTTT. Its translation: CASSPRDRGLTGELFF.

V and J are TRBV24-1 and TRBJ2-5, with 7 bases that match TRBD1. V shed 4 bases and J 1 base; nucleotides not matched to a gene: 8. The germline V gene encodes CDR1 KGHDR and CDR2 SFDVKD. The CDR3 contains 16 residues. As DNA, the CDR3 is TGTGCCACCAGTGACCGTGACAGGGTTGCCCAAGAGACCCAGTACTTC. It translates to CATSDRDRVAQETQYF.

Comment on this clonotype: The junction does not match germline at one end; this may be a read error. V is TRBV7-7 and J is TRBJ2-2; a possible D gene is TRBD1 (5 bases). Germline V CDR1 and CDR2: SSHAT, FNYEAQ (reference sequence). The CDR3 runs to 18 residues. The CDR3 is CASSLDLAQGNFAGELFF. In DNA, the CDR3 is TGTGCTAGCAGCTTAGACCTTGCTCAGGGAAATTTCGCCGGGGAGCTGTTTTTT.

This clonotype was recorded a few times. The chain recombines TRBV27 with TRBJ2-2, with 8 nucleotides matching TRBD2. Germline V lookup: CDR1 MNHEY, CDR2 SMNVEV (reference sequence). V gave up 1 base and J gave up 0 bases; unmatched junction bases: 1. The CDR3 has 16 amino acids. The CDR3 nucleotides are TGTGCCAGCAGTTTATGGGGACTAGCGAACACCGGGGAGCTGTTTTTT. This encodes CASSLWGLANTGELFF.

This clonotype was seen many times. The chain combines TRBV9 with TRBJ2-1, with D perhaps matching TRBD1 (5 bases). The germline gives CDR1 SGDLS, CDR2 YYNGEE. The V and J ends lost 0 bases and 6 bases respectively, with 13 bases between them. This CDR3 has 15 amino acids. CDR3 sequence reads: CASSVAGAGINEQFF. The CDR3 region has the DNA TGTGCCAGCAGCGTAGCTGGCGCAGGGATCAATGAGCAGTTCTTC.

The chain joins TRBV13 to TRBJ1-2; 9 bases fit TRBD1. Germline loops: CDR1 PRHDT, CDR2 FYEKMQ (reference sequence). Trimming removed 5 bases from V and 2 bases from J; junction bases left unmatched: 15. The CDR3 has 18 amino acids. The CDR3 sequence: CASSHQGGGGQGNYGYTF. For the CDR3, the DNA is TGTGCCAGCAGCCACCAGGGGGGAGGGGGACAGGGAAACTATGGCTACACCTTC. The whole variable domain, remainder taken from reference TRBV13 and TRBJ1-2, is AAGVIQSPRHLIKEKRETATLKCYPIPRHDTVYWYQQGPGQDPQFLISFYEKMQSDKGSIPDRFSAQQFSDYHSELNMSSLELGDSALYFCASSHQGGGGQGNYGYTFGSGTRLTVV.

This clonotype was observed at least ten times. The V gene is TRBV2, the J gene TRBJ1-5, with unresolved D. V lost 10 bases and J lost 6, with 16 bases in between. Germline-derived CDR1 and CDR2 are SNHLY and FYNNEI. CDR3 length: 13 amino acids. CDR3 nucleotide sequence: TGTGCCACCCAAGAAGGGAGTAGTCAGCCCCAGCATTTT. Amino acids: CATQEGSSQPQHF.

The chain uses TRBV5-1 and TRBJ2-1, with 13 nucleotides matching TRBD2. The CDR3 has 16 amino acids. The germline V gene has CDR1 SGHRS and CDR2 YFSETQ. With 2 bases clipped from V and 5 bases from J, the junction kept 4 bases outside the gene matches. CDR3 bases: TGCGCCAGCAGCTTTGGACTAGCGGGGGTTGACAATGAGCAGTTCTTC. Its protein is CASSFGLAGVDNEQFF.

This chain connects TRBV6-1 to TRBJ1-3; the D gene is possibly TRBD1 (6 bases). V was trimmed by 8 bases and J by 0 bases, leaving 8 bases between them. CDR1 MNHNS and CDR2 SASEGT come from the germline V gene. There are 13 residues in the CDR3. CDR3 loop: CASEDSSGNTIYF. CDR3 nucleotides: TGTGCCAGCGAGGACAGCTCTGGAAACACCATATATTTT.